This T cell receptor (beta chain) was captured in a study of T cell responses to AZD1222 COVID-19 vaccine. Study conclusions and caveats: Donor demographics were predominantly white British with a female majority; clonal diversity may be underestimated. Epitopes outside B.1.351 and B.1.1.7 mutated regions reportedly drew nearly half of spike TCRs. Only 5 or 6 AZD1222 recipients were seropositive at baseline.

The CDR3 has 15 amino acids. From germline, CDR1 is GTSNPN and CDR2 SVGIG (reference sequence). V was clipped by 3 bases and J by 4 bases, with 16 bases between them. A single count supports this clone. The antigen is undetermined. Produced via immunoSEQ multiplex PCR; TCRdb's table is partial and in-frame only. The sample has around 180,000 clones, approximately 90% seen once. The receptor comes from an adult who received the AZD1222 COVID-19 vaccine. Sequenced material: peripheral blood, taken 28 days after the second AZD1222 dose. V usage is TRBV30 and J usage is TRBJ1-5, with D unclear. The CDR3 reads CAWSVAVFGNQPQHF. As DNA, the CDR3 is TGTGCCTGGAGCGTGGCCGTTTTTGGAAATCAGCCCCAGCATTTT.